Below, 21 T cell receptor beta chains from the same sample are listed, as sequenced in a study. TCRdb independently ran MiXCR on the RT-PCR reads; one entry per CDR3 protein. The table lists 550,000 to 750,000 distinct CDR3 sequences, 13% to 15% of them singletons. Input material: memory CD4+ T cells from blood. These receptors were obtained from a female donor in good health, serving as a healthy control.

CDR3 sequence (DNA): TGTGCCAGCAGCGTAGTCCCCGTGAACACTGAAGCTTTCTTT. This encodes CASSVVPVNTEAFF. The chain employs TRBV9 and TRBJ1-1; D remains unclear. This CDR3 is built from 14 residues. Trimming took off 0 bases at V and 0 bases at J, with 6 bases between the two ends. CDR1 SGDLS and CDR2 YYNGEE come from the germline V gene.

This clonotype was counted a few times. The CDR3 DNA sequence: TGCAGTGCGCCCCCCCAAGGCGGGAGTGGTGTTATCGGCACAGATACGCAGTATTTT. This sequence encodes CSAPPQGGSGVIGTDTQYF. The chain employs TRBV20-1 and TRBJ2-3; 7 bases map to TRBD2. The J segment lost 1 base and the V segment lost 6 bases, leaving 22 bases of the junction unmatched. Germline lookup yields CDR1 DFQATT and CDR2 SNEGSKA (reference sequence). The CDR3 contains 19 residues.

This clonotype was detected many times. The chain employs TRBV10-3 and TRBJ2-6; D perhaps matches TRBD2 (6 bases). V lost 4 bases and J lost 0, with 13 bases in between. Germline CDR1 is ENHRY and CDR2 is SYGVKD. This CDR3 is 17 amino acids long. The CDR3 DNA is TGTGCCATCAGTGTGGGAGGCCCCGGCTCTGGGGCCAACGTCCTGACTTTC. It translates to CAISVGGPGSGANVLTF.

This rearrangement joins TRBV28 to TRBJ1-2; the match to TRBD1 covers 9 bases. The CDR3 runs 13 residues. The germline CDR1 and CDR2 sequences are MDHEN and SYDVKM. CDR3 amino acids: CAAGQGINYGYTF. CDR3 bases: TGTGCAGCCGGACAGGGGATTAACTATGGCTACACCTTC.

This clonotype showed up many times. The chain has TRBV9 and TRBJ1-1; possibly TRBD1 for D (5 bases). This CDR3 contains 14 residues. V shed 0 bases and J shed 5 bases, with 11 bases lying between them. CDR1 is SGDLS and CDR2 is YYNGEE in the germline V gene. CDR3 sequence (DNA): TGTGCCAGCAGCGTAGTTCCAGGGTTGACTGAAGCTTTCTTT. Translation gives CASSVVPGLTEAFF.

This clonotype came up a few times. J is TRBJ2-2 and V is TRBV20-1; 9 nucleotides align to TRBD2. V was pared by 5 bases and J by 2 bases, with 6 bases of the junction left unmatched. CDR3 length equals 15 residues. Per the germline V gene, CDR1 is DFQATT and CDR2 is SNEGSKA (reference sequence). The CDR3 reads CSASSGRFNTGELFF. The CDR3 region has the DNA TGCAGTGCTTCGAGCGGGAGGTTCAACACCGGGGAGCTGTTTTTT.

The rearrangement joins TRBV6-2 or TRBV6-3 to TRBJ1-1, with D unresolved. Trimming removed 8 bases at V and 3 bases at J, with 7 bases between. Germline CDR1 and CDR2: MNHEY and SVGEGT. The CDR3 loop spans 11 amino acids. Here the CDR3 reads CASVEYTEAFF. In DNA, the CDR3 is TGTGCCAGCGTAGAGTACACTGAAGCTTTCTTT.

This clonotype turned up a few times. The V and J genes are TRBV24-1 and TRBJ2-1, with 9 bases that match TRBD1. Trimming cost V 6 bases and J 8 bases; bases outside gene matches: 10. CDR1 is KGHDR and CDR2 is SFDVKD in the germline V gene. The CDR3 loop spans 15 amino acids. The CDR3 loop reads CATSRPGTGNDEQFF. The DNA for the CDR3 is TGTGCCACCAGTCGTCCCGGGACAGGGAATGATGAGCAGTTCTTC.

This clonotype was seen only a few times. This chain joins TRBV4-3 and TRBJ1-5; TRBD1 agrees at 7 bases. After removal of 2 bases from V and 7 bases from J, the junction contained 8 bases not matched to a gene. CDR1 is LGHNA, CDR2 YSLEER, per germline. The CDR3 extends over 15 amino acids. DNA for the CDR3: TGCGCCAGCAGCCAAAACCGGGACAGCGAACAGCCCCAGCATTTT. This codes for CASSQNRDSEQPQHF.

The chain joins TRBV20-1 to TRBJ2-1, with 10 nucleotides matching TRBD2. Germline lookup yields CDR1 DFQATT and CDR2 SNEGSKA (reference sequence). The CDR3 sequence is 16 residues long. Losses at the gene ends were 3 bases for V and 6 bases for J; bases not matched to a gene: 11. For the CDR3, the DNA is TGCAGTGCTAGTAACCCTAGAGCGGGGGGGACCAATGAGCAGTTCTTC. The encoded protein is CSASNPRAGGTNEQFF.

The chain links TRBV7-3 to TRBJ2-1; D is uncertain. CDR3 length: 12 residues. V lost 5 bases to trimming and J lost 9 bases, with 11 bases between them. Germline values: CDR1 SGHTA, CDR2 FQGTGA. The CDR3 here is CASSLDHGEQFF. In DNA form, the CDR3 reads TGTGCCAGCAGCCTAGATCATGGTGAGCAGTTCTTC.

The chain carries TRBV12-3 or TRBV12-4 and TRBJ1-6, with 7 bases aligning to TRBD1. V lost 2 bases and J lost 8; bases outside the gene matches: 3. The CDR3 runs to 14 residues. The CDR3 is CASSLWTGDSPLHF. CDR3 DNA sequence: TGTGCCAGCAGTTTATGGACAGGAGATTCACCCCTCCACTTT.

This chain links TRBV5-6 with TRBJ1-1; D ambiguous. Germline loops: CDR1 SGHDT, CDR2 YYEEEE. Trimming stripped 0 bases from V and 4 bases from J, with 13 bases between. This CDR3 contains 15 residues. CDR3 coding DNA: TGTGCCAGCAGCTTGGGAGCCGGGCCGGGCACTGAAGCTTTCTTT. It yields the protein CASSLGAGPGTEAFF.

In its sample, this clonotype was seen a few times. J is TRBJ1-4 and V is TRBV5-1; D gene ambiguous. CDR1 is SGHRS, CDR2 YFSETQ, per germline. V gave up 3 bases and J gave up 1 base, with 10 bases separating them. The CDR3 is made up of 15 amino acids. The CDR3 DNA sequence: TGCGCCAGCAGCTACATAGGCGAAACTAATGAAAAACTGTTTTTT. Its protein product is CASSYIGETNEKLFF. The whole variable domain, filled in from reference TRBV5-1 and TRBJ1-4, reads KAGVTQTPRYLIKTRGQQVTLSCSPISGHRSVSWYQQTPGQGLQFLFEYFSETQRNKGNFPGRFSGRQFSNSRSEMNVSTLELGDSALYLCASSYIGETNEKLFFGSGTQLSVL.

The genes are TRBV27 and TRBJ2-5; maybe TRBD1 (5 bases). The V gene's germline CDR1 is MNHEY and CDR2 SMNVEV (reference sequence). CDR3 length: 13 residues. V was clipped by 2 bases and J by 5 bases, with 9 bases between them. DNA for the CDR3: TGTGCCAGCAGTTTAAGGGGCATGGAGACCCAGTACTTC. Protein: CASSLRGMETQYF.

In this sample, this clonotype turned up many times. The V gene is TRBV7-2, the J gene TRBJ2-7, with D unresolved. CDR1 is SGHTA, CDR2 FQGNSA, per germline. The CDR3 contains 16 residues. Trimming cost V 1 base and J 3 bases, with 16 bases left between them. The CDR3 DNA sequence: TGTGCCAGCAGCTTAGGGGTTAGGCAGATCGGCTACGAGCAGTACTTC. Translated: CASSLGVRQIGYEQYF.

The rearrangement links TRBV5-4 to TRBJ2-3, with TRBD2 identical over 8 bases. Germline V gene lookup returns CDR1 SGHNT and CDR2 YYREEE (reference sequence). The CDR3 totals 17 residues. J gave up 0 bases and V 3 bases, and 9 bases lay outside the gene matches. CDR3 DNA sequence: TGTGCCAGCAGCTCGCCGGGGGGGACCCCTAGCACAGATACGCAGTATTTT. Translation gives CASSSPGGTPSTDTQYF.

This clonotype has a handful of counts. The chain carries TRBV5-1 and TRBJ1-4, with D possibly being TRBD1 (6 bases). The CDR3 totals 16 residues. The V end lost 4 bases, the J end lost 0 bases, and 13 bases lay between the germline ends. CDR1 is SGHRS, CDR2 YFSETQ, per germline. CDR3 sequence reads: CASSPPTGTTNEKLFF. The CDR3, as DNA: TGCGCCAGCAGCCCACCGACAGGAACAACTAATGAAAAACTGTTTTTT.

A few counts support this clonotype. The rearrangement links TRBV5-1 to TRBJ2-1, with D perhaps TRBD2 (5 bases). Trimming left V 0 bases short and J 4 bases short, with 14 bases between. Germline values: CDR1 SGHRS, CDR2 YFSETQ. The CDR3 is 16 residues long. The CDR3 loop reads CASSLAVSDLYNEQFF. CDR3 nucleotides: TGCGCCAGCAGCTTGGCTGTCTCGGACTTGTACAATGAGCAGTTCTTC. The full variable domain, with the rest looked up from reference TRBV5-1 and TRBJ2-1, is KAGVTQTPRYLIKTRGQQVTLSCSPISGHRSVSWYQQTPGQGLQFLFEYFSETQRNKGNFPGRFSGRQFSNSRSEMNVSTLELGDSALYLCASSLAVSDLYNEQFFGPGTRLTVL.

A few counts support this clonotype. The chain couples TRBV6-6 to TRBJ2-1, with TRBD2 identical over 11 bases. Germline V gives CDR1 MNHNY, CDR2 SVGAGI (reference sequence). Trimming at V came to 3 bases and at J to 5 bases, leaving 9 bases not matched to a gene. This CDR3 has 17 amino acids. The CDR3 reads CASSYVGRLAGNNEQFF. Here the CDR3 DNA reads TGTGCCAGCAGTTATGTGGGGAGACTAGCGGGAAACAATGAGCAGTTCTTC.

This clonotype was detected only a few times. The chain joins TRBV4-3 to TRBJ1-1; perhaps TRBD1 as D (6 bases). V lost 3 bases to trimming and J lost 5 bases, with 13 bases between them. Germline-derived CDR1 and CDR2 are LGHNA and YSLEER. The CDR3 runs 14 residues. The CDR3 sequence is CASSQRGALTEAFF. DNA for the CDR3: TGCGCCAGCAGCCAGCGGGGGGCGCTGACTGAAGCTTTCTTT.